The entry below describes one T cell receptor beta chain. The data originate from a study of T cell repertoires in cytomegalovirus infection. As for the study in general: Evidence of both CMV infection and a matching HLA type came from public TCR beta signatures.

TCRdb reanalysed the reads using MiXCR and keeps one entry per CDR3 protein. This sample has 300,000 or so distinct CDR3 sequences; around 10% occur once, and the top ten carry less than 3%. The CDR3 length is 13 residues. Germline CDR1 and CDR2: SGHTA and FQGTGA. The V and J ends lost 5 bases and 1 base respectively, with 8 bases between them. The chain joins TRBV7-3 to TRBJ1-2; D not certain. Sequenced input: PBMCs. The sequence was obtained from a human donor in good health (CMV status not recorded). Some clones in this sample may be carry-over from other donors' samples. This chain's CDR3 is CASSQEYNYGYTF. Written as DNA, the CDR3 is TGTGCCAGCAGCCAGGAATATAACTATGGCTACACCTTC.